These 10 T cell receptor beta chains came from one sample sequenced in a study of post-analysis software for immune sequencing data. Study-level findings and limits: Four or five TRBV segments occurring more often in patients than controls included TRBV5-6, TRBV5-1 and TRBV20-1.

Every TCR beta cDNA library bore unique molecular identifiers. From the PCR reads, TCRdb called clonotypes with MiXCR, one entry per CDR3 protein. The table shows some 500,000 distinct CDR3 sequences, with roughly 45% occurring only once. These receptors have no identified antigens. The source material was blood. These receptor sequences come from a girl aged 10-17 years with multiple sclerosis.

The gene calls are TRBV3-1 and TRBJ2-3; D is unclear. CDR3 length: 14 amino acids. Germline CDR1 is LGHDT and CDR2 is YNNKEL (reference sequence). Deletions cut 0 bases from V and 6 bases from J, with 10 bases between. In nucleotides, the CDR3 is TGTGCCAGCAGCCAAGATGCACACCCCGATACGCAGTATTTT. This codes for CASSQDAHPDTQYF.

J is TRBJ2-7 and V is TRBV13, with 8 bases lining up with TRBD2. The V gene end was trimmed by 3 bases and the J gene end by 5 bases; junction bases not matched to a gene: 6. The CDR3 runs to 14 residues. Germline V lookup: CDR1 PRHDT, CDR2 FYEKMQ (reference sequence). CDR3 coding DNA: TGTGCCAGCAGCTTCGGCGGGAGGAGCCACGAGCAGTACTTC. Amino acids: CASSFGGRSHEQYF.

The CDR3: CASIIQQGLSYNEQFF. The CDR3 nucleotides read TGTGCCAGCATCATACAACAGGGTTTATCCTACAATGAGCAGTTCTTC. V usage is TRBV13 and J usage is TRBJ2-1, with D possibly being TRBD1 (6 bases). Germline CDR1 reads PRHDT; CDR2 reads FYEKMQ (reference sequence). Trimming stripped 7 bases from V and 1 base from J, with 17 bases between. The CDR3 totals 16 residues.

In the case of this clonotype: One end of the junction does not line up with germline, which may come from a read error. V gene TRBV7-2 combines with J gene TRBJ2-3; D not resolved. This CDR3 comprises 12 residues. CDR1 is SGHTA, CDR2 FQGNSA, per germline. The CDR3 sequence is CASGLPTDTQYF. CDR3 nucleotides: TGTGCCAGCGGCTTACCCACAGATACGCAGTATTTT.

The chain carries TRBV7-2 and TRBJ2-7; 7 bases map to TRBD2. Trimming removed 2 bases from V and 4 bases from J; junction bases left unmatched: 8. This CDR3 is 15 amino acids long. Germline V gives CDR1 SGHTA, CDR2 FQGNSA. In DNA form, the CDR3 reads TGTGCCAGCAGCTTATATGGGGGAGGGCCATACGAGCAGTACTTC. It yields the protein CASSLYGGGPYEQYF.

This clonotype occurred a few times. The rearrangement links TRBV4-3 to TRBJ2-3; D gene ambiguous. The CDR3 totals 15 residues. Per the germline V gene, CDR1 is LGHNA and CDR2 is YSLEER. V was pared by 4 bases and J by 2 bases, with 13 bases between. This CDR3 reads CASSPTSASTDTQYF. CDR3 bases: TGCGCCAGCAGCCCGACGAGCGCCTCCACAGATACGCAGTATTTT.

The chain is built from TRBV5-6 and TRBJ2-3, with TRBD1 as a possible D gene (6 bases). The CDR3 covers 15 residues. V was shortened by 1 base and J by 4 bases, with 13 bases between the two germline ends. Germline V gene sequence: CDR1 SGHDT, CDR2 YYEEEE. The chain's CDR3 is CASSLRGEGADTQYF. CDR3 nucleotides: TGTGCCAGCAGCTTGCGGGGAGAGGGGGCAGATACGCAGTATTTT. Complete variable domain (other parts from reference TRBV5-6 and TRBJ2-3): DAGVTQSPTHLIKTRGQQVTLRCSPKSGHDTVSWYQQALGQGPQFIFQYYEEEERQRGNFPDRFSGHQFPNYSSELNVNALLLGDSALYLCASSLRGEGADTQYFGPGTRLTVL.

This clonotype came up once. This chain links TRBV20-1 with TRBJ1-5; D not resolved. The CDR3 is 12 residues long. Germline CDR1 and CDR2: DFQATT and SNEGSKA (reference sequence). Trimming took off 5 bases at V and 0 bases at J, with 5 bases between the two ends. The chain's CDR3 is CSAFNSNQPQHF. For the CDR3, the DNA is TGCAGTGCTTTCAATAGCAATCAGCCCCAGCATTTT.

This chain uses TRBV27 with TRBJ2-7; TRBD2 might be the D (6 bases). V was cut by 5 bases and J by 3 bases, with 11 bases left in between. The CDR3 has 13 amino acids. Germline assignment: CDR1 MNHEY and CDR2 SMNVEV (reference sequence). The CDR3 protein is CASSPGLGYEQYF. CDR3 nucleotide sequence: TGTGCCAGCAGTCCGGGACTGGGCTACGAGCAGTACTTC.

The chain uses TRBV7-2 and TRBJ2-7; 10 bases fit TRBD2. The CDR3 is 15 amino acids. Germline CDR1 and CDR2: SGHTA and FQGNSA. With V trimmed by 4 bases and J by 2 bases, 5 bases remained unmatched. In DNA, the CDR3 is TGTGCCAGCAGCTCCTCTAGCGGGAGTCCCTACGAGCAGTACTTC. Translated: CASSSSSGSPYEQYF. Supplemented by reference TRBV7-2 and TRBJ2-7, the full variable domain reads GAGVSQSPSNKVTEKGKDVELRCDPISGHTALYWYRQSLGQGLEFLIYFQGNSAPDKSGLPSDRFSAERTGGSVSTLTIQRTQQEDSAVYLCASSSSSGSPYEQYFGPGTRLTVT.